A single T cell receptor (beta chain) is shown here with its context. Its matching antigen is unknown. The PCR contained 60 Vbeta and 13 Jbeta primers. The method was immunoSEQ multiplex PCR; TCRdb's version includes in-frame clones alone and lacks a portion of them. The top ten hold approximately 4% of the sample, which has 160,000 or so clones, under 85% seen once. This record belongs to a study of cytomegalovirus exposure and HLA in healthy donors. Study outcomes and limitations: DRB1 showed the most TCR associations and HLA-C the fewest in a later analysis, as rates varied by HLA locus. Specificity for CMV antigens was confirmed in vitro for a few of the CMV-associated chains.

V was pared by 4 bases and J by 7 bases, with 20 bases between. This CDR3 spans 16 amino acids. Germline CDR1 SGDLS, CDR2 YYNGEE. The material sequenced was PBMCs. The source is a man aged 45 to 65 in good health and CMV-seropositive. The V gene is TRBV9, the J gene TRBJ2-2; unclear D gene. The CDR3 region has the DNA TGTGCCAGCAGCAGGCGGCAATCTCTTTCTGGCGGGGAGCTGTTTTTT. As protein: CASSRRQSLSGGELFF.